This TCR beta chain appears in the sequencing data of a study of T cell responses to AZD1222 COVID-19 vaccine. For this clone: Its target is unknown.

Repertoires were generated with immunoSEQ multiplex PCR, while TCRdb's copy carries only in-frame clones and drops some. The table lists 150,000 to 200,000 clones, 90% to 95% of them singletons, with around 0.96% in the top ten. Regarding the study as a whole: The study found Spike-specific TCR breadth and depth rose after two AZD1222 doses. Only a handful of AZD1222 recipients were seropositive at baseline. Donors were mostly white British, more females; clonal diversity possibly underestimated. The CD4 TCRs associated with vaccination extended across spike and predominated at 160-218 and 743-854.

V was cut by 4 bases and J by 10 bases, with 19 bases left in between. The CDR3 consists of 15 residues. Germline V lookup: CDR1 LNHDA, CDR2 SQIVND (reference sequence). The receptor comes from an adult who received the MenACWY meningococcal vaccine as a control. This sequence joins TRBV19 and TRBJ1-4; D may be TRBD1 (6 bases). Source: peripheral blood, taken 28 days after the second dose of the MenACWY control vaccine. Here the CDR3 reads CASSTTGTPLGKLFF. CDR3 DNA sequence: TGTGCCAGTAGTACTACAGGGACGCCCCTTGGAAAACTGTTTTTT. Full variable domain (rest looked up from reference TRBV19 and TRBJ1-4): DGGITQSPKYLFRKEGQNVTLSCEQNLNHDAMYWYRQDPGQGLRLIYYSQIVNDFQKGDIAEGYSVSREKKESFPLTVTSAQKNPTAFYLCASSTTGTPLGKLFFGSGTQLSVL.